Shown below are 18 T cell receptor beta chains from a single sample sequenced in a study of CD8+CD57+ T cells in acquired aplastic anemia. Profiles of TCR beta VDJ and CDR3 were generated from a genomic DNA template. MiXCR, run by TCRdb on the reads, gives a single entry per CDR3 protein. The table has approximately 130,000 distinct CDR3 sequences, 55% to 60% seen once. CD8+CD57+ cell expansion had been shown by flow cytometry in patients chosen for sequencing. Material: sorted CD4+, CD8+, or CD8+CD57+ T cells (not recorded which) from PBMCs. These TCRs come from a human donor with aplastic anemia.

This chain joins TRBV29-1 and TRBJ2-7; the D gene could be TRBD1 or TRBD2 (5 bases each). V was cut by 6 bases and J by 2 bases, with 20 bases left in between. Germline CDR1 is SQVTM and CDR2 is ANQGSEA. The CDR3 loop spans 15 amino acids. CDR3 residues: CSVFGTELTTYEQYF. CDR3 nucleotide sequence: TGCAGCGTATTTGGGACCGAGCTTACGACCTACGAGCAGTACTTC.

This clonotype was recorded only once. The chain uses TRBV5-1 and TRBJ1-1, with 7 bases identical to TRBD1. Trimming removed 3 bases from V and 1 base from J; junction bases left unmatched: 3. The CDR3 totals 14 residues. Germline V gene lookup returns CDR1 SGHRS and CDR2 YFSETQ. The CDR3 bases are TGCGCCAGCAGCTCGGACAGGACGAACACTGAAGCTTTCTTT. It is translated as CASSSDRTNTEAFF.

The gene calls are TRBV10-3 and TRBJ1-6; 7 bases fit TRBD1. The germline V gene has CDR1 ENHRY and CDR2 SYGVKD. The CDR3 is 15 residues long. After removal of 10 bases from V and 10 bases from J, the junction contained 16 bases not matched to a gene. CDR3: CATQGSGGGRSPLHF. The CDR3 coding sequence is TGTGCCACACAGGGGTCGGGGGGGGGGAGATCACCCCTCCACTTT.

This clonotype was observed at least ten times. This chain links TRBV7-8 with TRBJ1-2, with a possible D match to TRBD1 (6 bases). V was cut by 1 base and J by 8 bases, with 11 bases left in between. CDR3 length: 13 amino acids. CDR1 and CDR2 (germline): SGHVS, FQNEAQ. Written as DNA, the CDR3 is TGTGCCAGCAGCTTAGGGGGGCCTGGAGGCTACACCTTC. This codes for CASSLGGPGGYTF.

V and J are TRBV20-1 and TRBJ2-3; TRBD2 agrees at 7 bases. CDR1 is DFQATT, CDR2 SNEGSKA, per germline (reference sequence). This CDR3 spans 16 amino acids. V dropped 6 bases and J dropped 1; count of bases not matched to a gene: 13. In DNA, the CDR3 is TGCAGTGCGAGCCCGGGACTATCGGAAGGCACAGATACGCAGTATTTT. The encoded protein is CSASPGLSEGTDTQYF.

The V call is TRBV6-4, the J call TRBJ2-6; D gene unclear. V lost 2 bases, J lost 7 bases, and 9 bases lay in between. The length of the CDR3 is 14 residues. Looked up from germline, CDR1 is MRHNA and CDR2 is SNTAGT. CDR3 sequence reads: CASSDSLGANVLTF. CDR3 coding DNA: TGTGCCAGCAGTGACAGTCTGGGTGCCAACGTCCTGACTTTC.

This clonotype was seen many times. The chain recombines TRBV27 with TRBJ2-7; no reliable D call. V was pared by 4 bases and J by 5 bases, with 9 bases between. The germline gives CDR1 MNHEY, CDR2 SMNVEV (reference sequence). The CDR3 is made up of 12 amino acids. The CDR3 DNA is TGTGCCAGCAGTTACCGAGGCAACGAGCAGTACTTC. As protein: CASSYRGNEQYF.

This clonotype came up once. The CDR3, as DNA: TGTGCCAGCAGCTTGGCCGTACAGAGGGAGACCCAGTACTTC. Protein: CASSLAVQRETQYF. V and J are TRBV5-5 and TRBJ2-5; D is ambiguous. The CDR3 extends over 14 amino acids. V was pared by 0 bases and J by 5 bases, with 11 bases between. Germline V lookup: CDR1 SGHKS, CDR2 YYEKEE (reference sequence).

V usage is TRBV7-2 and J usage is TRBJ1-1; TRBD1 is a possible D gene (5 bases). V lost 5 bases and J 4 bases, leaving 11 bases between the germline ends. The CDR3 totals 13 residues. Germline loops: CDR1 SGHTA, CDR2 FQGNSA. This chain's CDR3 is CASSPGTLTEAFF. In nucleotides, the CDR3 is TGTGCCAGCAGCCCCGGGACCCTCACTGAAGCTTTCTTT.

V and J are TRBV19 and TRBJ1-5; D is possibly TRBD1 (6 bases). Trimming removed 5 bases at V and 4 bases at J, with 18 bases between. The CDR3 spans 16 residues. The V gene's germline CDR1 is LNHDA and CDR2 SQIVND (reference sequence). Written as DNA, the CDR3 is TGTGCCAGTAGTGTTGTCCCAGGGGCTCTTAATCAGCCCCAGCATTTT. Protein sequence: CASSVVPGALNQPQHF.

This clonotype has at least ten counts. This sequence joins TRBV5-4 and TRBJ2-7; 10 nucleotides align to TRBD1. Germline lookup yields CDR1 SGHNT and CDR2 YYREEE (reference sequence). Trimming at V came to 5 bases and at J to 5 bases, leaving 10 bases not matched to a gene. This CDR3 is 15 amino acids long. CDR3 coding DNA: TGTGCCAGCAGTCAGTGGGACAGGGGAGACAACGAGCAGTACTTC. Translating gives CASSQWDRGDNEQYF.

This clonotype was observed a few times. Here the CDR3 reads CSALLRASNQPQHF. Here the CDR3 DNA reads TGCAGTGCTCTACTCCGAGCCTCGAATCAGCCCCAGCATTTT. The V and J genes are TRBV20-1 and TRBJ1-5; D not resolved. Germline V lookup: CDR1 DFQATT, CDR2 SNEGSKA (reference sequence). This CDR3 region has 14 residues. Trimming removed 5 bases from V and 4 bases from J, with 15 bases in between.

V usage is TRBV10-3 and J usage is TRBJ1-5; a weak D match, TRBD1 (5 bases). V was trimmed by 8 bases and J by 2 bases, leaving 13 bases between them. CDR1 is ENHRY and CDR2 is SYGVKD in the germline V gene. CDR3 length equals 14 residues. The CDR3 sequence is CAIWGGAGNQPQHF. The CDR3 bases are TGTGCCATCTGGGGCGGGGCGGGCAATCAGCCCCAGCATTTT.

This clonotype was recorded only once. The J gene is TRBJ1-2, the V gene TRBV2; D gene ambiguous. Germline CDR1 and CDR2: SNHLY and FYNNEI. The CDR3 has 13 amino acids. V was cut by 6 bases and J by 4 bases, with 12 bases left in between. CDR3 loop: CASRSYKIYGYTF. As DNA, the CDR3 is TGTGCCAGCAGAAGTTACAAGATCTATGGCTACACCTTC.

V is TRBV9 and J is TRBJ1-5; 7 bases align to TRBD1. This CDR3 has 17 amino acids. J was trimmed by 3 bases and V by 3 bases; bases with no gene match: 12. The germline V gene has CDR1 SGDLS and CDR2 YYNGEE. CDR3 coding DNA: TGTGCCAGCAGCGCCTACTCACAGGGGAGGAACAATCAGCCCCAGCATTTT. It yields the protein CASSAYSQGRNNQPQHF.

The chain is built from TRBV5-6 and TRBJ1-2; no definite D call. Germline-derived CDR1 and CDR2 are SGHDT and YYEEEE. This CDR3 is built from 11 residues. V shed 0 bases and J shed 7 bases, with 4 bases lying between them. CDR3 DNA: TGTGCCAGCAGCTTGGTTAGTGGCTACACCTTC. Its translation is CASSLVSGYTF.

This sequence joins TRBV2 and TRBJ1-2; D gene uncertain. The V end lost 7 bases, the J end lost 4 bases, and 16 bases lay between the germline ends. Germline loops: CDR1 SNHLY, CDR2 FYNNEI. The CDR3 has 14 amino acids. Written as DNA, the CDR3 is TGTGCCAGCAAGGCTGGGTCGACGGGCTATGGCTACACCTTC. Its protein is CASKAGSTGYGYTF.

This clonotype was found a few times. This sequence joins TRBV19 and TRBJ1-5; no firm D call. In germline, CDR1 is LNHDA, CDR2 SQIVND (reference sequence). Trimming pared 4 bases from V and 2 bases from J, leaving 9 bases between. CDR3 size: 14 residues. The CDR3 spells CASSKRDGNQPQHF. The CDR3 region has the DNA TGTGCCAGTAGTAAAAGGGATGGCAATCAGCCCCAGCATTTT.